This T cell receptor (beta chain) derives from a study of cytomegalovirus exposure and HLA in healthy donors. On the study more broadly: The approximately 130 validation repertoires were reported in a later analysis to have been generated on the same platform as the approximately 700 first-cohort repertoires.

V was pared by 3 bases and J by 8 bases, with 21 bases between. Germline values: CDR1 SGHDN, CDR2 FVKESK. CDR3 length equals 16 residues. The donors were part of the validation cohort, which consisted of under 150 subjects and was separate from the first cohort of about 720 subjects. Profiled with immunoSEQ multiplex PCR; TCRdb holds only in-frame clones, not every one. The sample includes about 130,000 clones, about nine tenths of them seen just once. A note on this clone: Its matching antigen is unknown.

Study-level findings and limits: Per published reports, the classifier diagnosed cytomegalovirus status with high specificity and sensitivity.

This chain joins TRBV14 and TRBJ2-3; D may be TRBD2 (6 bases). This clonotype was obtained from a woman aged 18-29 years in good health and CMV-seronegative. The specimen sequenced was PBMCs. CDR3 nucleotides: TGTGCCAGCAGCCATTCCCTCCGAGTAGCGGCGGGTACGCAGTATTTT. It translates to CASSHSLRVAAGTQYF. Full variable domain (outside the CDR3, taken from reference TRBV14 and TRBJ2-3): EAGVTQFPSHSVIEKGQTVTLRCDPISGHDNLYWYRRVMGKEIKFLLHFVKESKQDESGMPNNRFLAERTGGTYSTLKVQPAELEDSGVYFCASSHSLRVAAGTQYFGPGTRLTVL.